The 31 T cell receptor beta chains given below trace back to one sample, sequenced in a study of cytomegalovirus exposure and HLA in healthy donors. The PCR had 60 Vbeta and 13 Jbeta primers. TCRdb keeps only in-frame clones here, not all; method: immunoSEQ multiplex PCR. The sample carries 150,000 to 200,000 clones, roughly 71% recorded once. Sequencing was carried out using PBMCs. All receptors derive from a girl aged 5-17 years in good health and CMV-seronegative.

The chain recombines TRBV9 with TRBJ2-1; 7 nucleotides line up with TRBD2. Germline assignment: CDR1 SGDLS and CDR2 YYNGEE. Trimming cost V 7 bases and J 0 bases; bases outside gene matches: 10. The CDR3 spans 16 residues. CDR3 DNA: TGTGCCAGCCGTCCCGGGGGGACCAGCTCCTACAATGAGCAGTTCTTC. Encoded protein: CASRPGGTSSYNEQFF.

The V gene is TRBV5-1, the J gene TRBJ1-6; tentatively, D is TRBD1 (6 bases). Germline V gene data show CDR1 as SGHRS and CDR2 as YFSETQ. The CDR3 covers 15 residues. V gave up 8 bases and J gave up 9 bases, with 21 bases separating them. The CDR3 loop reads CASSQGGHGISPLHF. The CDR3, as DNA: TGCGCCAGTTCTCAAGGGGGTCATGGAATTTCACCCCTCCACTTT. Drawing the rest from reference TRBV5-1 and TRBJ1-6, the complete variable domain is KAGVTQTPRYLIKTRGQQVTLSCSPISGHRSVSWYQQTPGQGLQFLFEYFSETQRNKGNFPGRFSGRQFSNSRSEMNVSTLELGDSALYLCASSQGGHGISPLHFGNGTRLTVT.

This clone was found a few times. This rearrangement joins TRBV6-1 to TRBJ2-3; TRBD2 agrees at 14 bases. CDR1 and CDR2 from the germline V gene are MNHNS and SASEGT. The V segment lost 4 bases and the J segment 3 bases; nucleotides outside the gene matches: 3. This CDR3 comprises 16 residues. The CDR3 reads CASSGTSGGTTDTQYF. The CDR3 region has the DNA TGTGCCAGCAGTGGGACTAGCGGGGGGACAACAGATACGCAGTATTTT.

The chain recombines TRBV6-5 with TRBJ2-5, with D possibly matching TRBD2 (6 bases). Gene TRBJ2-7 matches the end of the DNA better, so the J call may be wrong. This CDR3 region has 13 residues. Germline CDR1 reads MNHEY; CDR2 reads SVGAGI. The CDR3 nucleotides read TGTGCCAGCAGAAGCGGGTTACCCTACGAGCAGTACTTC. This gives the protein CASRSGLPYEQYF.

The CDR3 reads CASSLFLGRSYGYTF. CDR3 bases: TGTGCCAGCAGTCTTTTTCTGGGGCGCAGCTATGGCTACACCTTC. This chain connects TRBV27 to TRBJ1-2; D possibly corresponds to TRBD1 (5 bases). The V end was cut by 5 bases, the J end by 4 bases, with 17 bases between. The CDR3 has 15 amino acids. Looked up from germline, CDR1 is MNHEY and CDR2 is SMNVEV (reference sequence).

This clone was picked up a small number of times. V usage is TRBV5-6 and J usage is TRBJ1-5; the D is unclear. The CDR3 is 14 amino acids. V lost 2 bases and J 4 bases, leaving 10 bases between the germline ends. Germline loops: CDR1 SGHDT, CDR2 YYEEEE. The CDR3, as DNA: TGTGCCAGCAGCTTTGAAGGGAGAAATCAGCCCCAGCATTTT. Translation: CASSFEGRNQPQHF.

The chain links TRBV4-2 to TRBJ1-1; no clear D gene. CDR3 length: 15 residues. Trimming shortened V by 0 bases and J by 1 base, and 9 bases separated the two germline ends. The germline CDR1 and CDR2 sequences are LGHNA and YNFKEQ. The CDR3 DNA reads TGTGCCAGCAGCCAAGATAGAGGAGCGAACACTGAAGCTTTCTTT. It specifies CASSQDRGANTEAFF.

This chain links TRBV5-4 with TRBJ2-7; tentatively, D is TRBD2 (5 bases). CDR1 and CDR2 from the germline V gene are SGHNT and YYREEE (reference sequence). CDR3 length: 14 residues. Trimming stripped 1 base from V and 6 bases from J, with 14 bases between. This chain's CDR3 is CASSLPPGIGEQYF. CDR3 nucleotides: TGTGCCAGCAGCTTGCCCCCCGGGATCGGCGAGCAGTACTTC.

The J gene is TRBJ2-3, the V gene TRBV2; no clear D. V dropped 4 bases and J dropped 1 base, with 6 bases sitting between them. The CDR3 runs 13 residues. Germline CDR1 SNHLY, CDR2 FYNNEI. In DNA form, the CDR3 reads TGTGCCAGCAGTGGGCAGGGCACAGATACGCAGTATTTT. Residues: CASSGQGTDTQYF.

The rearrangement uses TRBV2 and TRBJ2-1; 8 nucleotides line up with TRBD2. Germline CDR1 reads SNHLY; CDR2 reads FYNNEI. CDR3 length: 16 residues. The ends lost 7 bases at V and 1 base at J; junction bases unmatched: 9. In DNA form, the CDR3 reads TGTGCCAGCATCTCGGGAGGGGGGGGATCCTACAATGAGCAGTTCTTC. The encoded protein is CASISGGGGSYNEQFF.

The V call is TRBV7-9, the J call TRBJ2-7; D not certain. Germline V gives CDR1 SEHNR, CDR2 FQNEAQ (reference sequence). CDR3 length equals 16 residues. V gave up 7 bases and J gave up 3 bases, with 22 bases separating them. This CDR3 is CASTPPEGRHRYEQYF. The DNA for the CDR3 is TGTGCCAGCACCCCCCCGGAAGGTCGACATCGCTACGAGCAGTACTTC.

This clone was observed a single time. The genes are TRBV6-1 and TRBJ2-5; 7 bases agree with TRBD2. This CDR3 is 14 amino acids long. The junction had 3 bases not matched to a gene; V was cut back by 2 bases and J by 3 bases. CDR1 MNHNS and CDR2 SASEGT come from the germline V gene. CDR3 DNA sequence: TGTGCCAGCAGTGAATGGGGGGGGGAAGAGACCCAGTACTTC. This encodes CASSEWGGEETQYF.

CDR3 region: CASSLDASGGGSQYF. CDR3 in DNA: TGTGCCAGCAGCTTGGATGCTAGTGGGGGGGGAAGCCAGTACTTC. The chain combines TRBV5-4 with TRBJ2-5; TRBD2 matches 7 bases. The CDR3 extends over 15 amino acids. V trimming: 0 bases; J trimming: 10 bases; junction bases outside the gene matches: 12. Germline V gene data show CDR1 as SGHNT and CDR2 as YYREEE (reference sequence).

V usage is TRBV29-1 and J usage is TRBJ1-2; D call uncertain. CDR3 length equals 14 residues. The germline V and J ends were trimmed by 3 bases and 3 bases, with 14 bases remaining between them. CDR1 is SQVTM and CDR2 is ANQGSEA in the germline V gene. CDR3 residues: CSVDTQIRYYGYTF. The CDR3 coding sequence is TGCAGCGTTGATACACAGATTCGGTACTATGGCTACACCTTC.

The chain has TRBV6-6 and TRBJ2-5, with TRBD2 identical over 10 bases. CDR1 and CDR2 from the germline V gene are MNHNY and SVGAGI (reference sequence). V shed 4 bases and J 5 bases; nucleotides not matched to a gene: 7. The CDR3 is made up of 15 amino acids. CDR3 protein: CASSSSGGAGETQYF. For the CDR3, the DNA is TGTGCCAGCAGTTCCAGCGGGGGGGCCGGGGAGACCCAGTACTTC.

The chain is built from TRBV11-2 and TRBJ2-1; the D gene is possibly TRBD2 (5 bases). The germline V and J ends were trimmed by 1 base and 13 bases, with 8 bases remaining between them. This CDR3 comprises 11 residues. Germline lookup yields CDR1 SGHAT and CDR2 FQNNGV. The CDR3: CASSLGTLQFF. The CDR3 nucleotides are TGTGCCAGCAGCTTAGGGACTCTACAGTTCTTC.

The gene calls are TRBV28 and TRBJ1-2, with TRBD1 identical over 7 bases. The CDR3 spans 14 residues. The germline CDR1 and CDR2 sequences are MDHEN and SYDVKM. The ends lost 5 bases at V and 6 bases at J; junction bases unmatched: 9. Written as DNA, the CDR3 is TGTGCCAGCAGTCGAACCGACAGGGATAATGGCTACACCTTC. This codes for CASSRTDRDNGYTF.

J is TRBJ1-4 and V is TRBV10-3; perhaps TRBD1 as D (5 bases). The CDR3 spans 14 residues. With 6 bases removed from V and 0 bases from J, the gap between germline ends came to 8 bases. Germline assignment: CDR1 ENHRY and CDR2 SYGVKD. Here the CDR3 reads CAIRSTATNEKLFF. The CDR3 DNA reads as TGTGCCATCAGGTCGACAGCAACTAATGAAAAACTGTTTTTT.

The chain employs TRBV6-5 and TRBJ2-2; 8 bases agree with TRBD2. V gave up 4 bases and J gave up 6 bases; unmatched junction bases: 7. The germline CDR1 and CDR2 sequences are MNHEY and SVGAGI. The CDR3 sequence is 15 residues long. CDR3 in amino acids: CASSSAGGVPGELFF. Written as DNA, the CDR3 is TGTGCCAGCAGTTCCGCCGGGGGGGTGCCCGGGGAGCTGTTTTTT.

The chain uses TRBV9 and TRBJ2-3; D perhaps matches TRBD1 (6 bases). CDR3 length equals 13 residues. Trimming removed 5 bases from V and 7 bases from J, with 14 bases in between. The germline gives CDR1 SGDLS, CDR2 YYNGEE. The CDR3 bases are TGTGCCAGCAGAGTTAACAGGGCGCATACGCAGTATTTT. The encoded protein is CASRVNRAHTQYF.

A few counts support this clone. The chain recombines TRBV6-1 with TRBJ1-5, with D uncertain. This CDR3 comprises 18 residues. V lost 0 bases and J lost 2, with 17 bases in between. Germline V CDR1 and CDR2: MNHNS, SASEGT. The CDR3 sequence: CASSEAPRGLSGNQPQHF. The CDR3 region has the DNA TGTGCCAGCAGTGAAGCCCCTCGAGGACTCAGTGGCAATCAGCCCCAGCATTTT.

The chain combines TRBV19 with TRBJ1-3; D gene uncertain. The CDR3 totals 14 residues. The V gene lost 4 bases and the J gene lost 0 bases, with 7 bases spanning the gap. Per germline, CDR1 LNHDA and CDR2 SQIVND (reference sequence). CDR3 in DNA: TGTGCCAGTAGTAACGGTAACTCTGGAAACACCATATATTTT. Its translation: CASSNGNSGNTIYF.

The rearrangement links TRBV25-1 to TRBJ1-2; tentative D call: TRBD1 (6 bases). The V and J ends lost 5 bases and 3 bases respectively, with 16 bases between them. Per germline, CDR1 MGHDK and CDR2 SYGVNS. The CDR3 is 15 amino acids. CDR3 DNA: TGTGCCAGCAGTCCCTACAGGGTAACCCACTATGGCTACACCTTC. It translates to CASSPYRVTHYGYTF.

The chain uses TRBV19 and TRBJ1-2, with TRBD1 matching 7 bases. V lost 11 bases, J lost 3 bases, and 6 bases stayed unmatched. The CDR3 runs to 12 residues. Germline V gene lookup returns CDR1 LNHDA and CDR2 SQIVND (reference sequence). The CDR3 DNA is TGTGCCGGGAAAGACAGGGACTATGGCTACACCTTC. It encodes CAGKDRDYGYTF.

This chain uses TRBV20-1 with TRBJ2-1; D possibly corresponds to TRBD2 (5 bases). The CDR3 loop spans 11 amino acids. Germline V gives CDR1 DFQATT, CDR2 SNEGSKA (reference sequence). V lost 6 bases and J lost 7, with 10 bases in between. In DNA form, the CDR3 reads TGCAGTGCATCGCTAGCAAATGAGCAGTTCTTC. Amino acid sequence: CSASLANEQFF.

V gene TRBV7-8 combines with J gene TRBJ2-7; TRBD1 matches 7 bases. The CDR3 runs to 15 residues. V lost 3 bases, J lost 2 bases, and 7 bases stayed unmatched. Germline-derived CDR1 and CDR2 are SGHVS and FQNEAQ. CDR3 sequence (DNA): TGTGCCAGCAGCTTCCGGACAGGACACACCTACGAGCAGTACTTC. Translated, it gives CASSFRTGHTYEQYF.

The CDR3 sequence is CASSWTGERETQYF. CDR3 DNA sequence: TGTGCCAGCAGTTGGACAGGGGAGCGGGAGACCCAGTACTTC. The chain recombines TRBV27 with TRBJ2-5, with 9 bases aligning to TRBD1. The CDR3 runs to 14 residues. Germline V gene data show CDR1 as MNHEY and CDR2 as SMNVEV (reference sequence). The ends lost 4 bases at V and 5 bases at J; junction bases unmatched: 5.

The genes are TRBV7-9 and TRBJ1-4; the D is unclear. The CDR3 loop spans 18 amino acids. The V and J ends lost 1 base and 0 bases respectively, with 15 bases between them. CDR1 is SEHNR, CDR2 FQNEAQ, per germline (reference sequence). Here the CDR3 reads CASSLEGRSPSTNEKLFF. The CDR3 DNA reads TGTGCCAGCAGCTTAGAAGGGAGGTCCCCTTCAACTAATGAAAAACTGTTTTTT.

The chain combines TRBV30 with TRBJ2-1; TRBD2 aligns across 8 bases. Germline V CDR1 and CDR2: GTSNPN, SVGIG (reference sequence). Losses at the gene ends were 5 bases for V and 3 bases for J; bases not matched to a gene: 15. This CDR3 has 17 amino acids. DNA for the CDR3: TGTGCCTGGGGACCCCCAATTGGGAGCGGGGGCTACAATGAGCAGTTCTTC. This codes for CAWGPPIGSGGYNEQFF.

The chain links TRBV5-1 to TRBJ1-2, with 11 bases matching TRBD1. With V trimmed by 4 bases and J by 7 bases, 12 bases remained unmatched. The CDR3 length is 16 residues. The germline gives CDR1 SGHRS, CDR2 YFSETQ. CDR3 in DNA: TGCGCCAGCAGCCCCGGACAGGGGGCGCCTAAGGGTGGCTACACCTTC. Protein: CASSPGQGAPKGGYTF.

This chain links TRBV19 with TRBJ1-5; D unresolved. V was pared by 3 bases and J by 7 bases, with 10 bases between. The germline V gene encodes CDR1 LNHDA and CDR2 SQIVND (reference sequence). The CDR3 loop spans 13 amino acids. CDR3 protein: CASSIRGYQPQHF. The CDR3 coding sequence is TGTGCCAGTAGTATCCGGGGTTACCAGCCCCAGCATTTT.